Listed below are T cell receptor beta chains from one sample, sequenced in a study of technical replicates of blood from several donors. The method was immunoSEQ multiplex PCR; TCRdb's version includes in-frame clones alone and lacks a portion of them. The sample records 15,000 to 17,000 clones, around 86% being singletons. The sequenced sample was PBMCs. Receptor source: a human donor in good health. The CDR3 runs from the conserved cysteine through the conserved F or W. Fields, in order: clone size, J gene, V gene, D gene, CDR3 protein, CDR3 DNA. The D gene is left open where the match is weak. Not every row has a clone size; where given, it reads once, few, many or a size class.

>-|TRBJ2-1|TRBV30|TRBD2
CAWSLAGGGNEQFF
TGTGCCTGGAGTCTAGCGGGAGGGGGTAATGAGCAGTTCTTC
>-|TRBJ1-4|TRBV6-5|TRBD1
CASSGTATNEKLFF
TGTGCCAGCAGCGGGACAGCAACTAATGAAAAACTGTTTTTT
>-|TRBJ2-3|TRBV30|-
CAWSGQDTDTQYF
TGTGCCTGGAGTGGACAGGACACAGATACGCAGTATTTT
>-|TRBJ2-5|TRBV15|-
CATSRGRVAETQYF
TGTGCCACCAGCAGAGGTCGGGTAGCCGAGACCCAGTACTTC
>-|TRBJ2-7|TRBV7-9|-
CASSSPAGEQYF
TGTGCCAGCAGCTCCCCTGCGGGGGAGCAGTACTTC
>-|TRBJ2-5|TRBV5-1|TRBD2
CASSLVLAGSRETQYF
TGCGCCAGCAGCTTGGTACTAGCGGGGAGCCGAGAGACCCAGTACTTC
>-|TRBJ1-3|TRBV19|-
CASTPQGSGNTIYF
TGTGCCAGTACCCCACAGGGCTCTGGAAACACCATATATTTT
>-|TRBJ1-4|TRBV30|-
CAWSVNSGFEKLFF
TGTGCCTGGAGTGTAAATAGCGGTTTTGAAAAACTGTTTTTT
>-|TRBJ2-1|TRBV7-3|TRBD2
CASSPVRGESGEQFF
TGTGCCAGCAGCCCCGTTCGGGGGGAGAGCGGTGAGCAGTTCTTC
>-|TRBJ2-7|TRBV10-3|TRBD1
CAIKGTGGNHEQYF
TGTGCCATCAAGGGGACAGGGGGTAACCACGAGCAGTACTTC
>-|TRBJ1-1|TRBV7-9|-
CASSLSGEGTEAFF
TGTGCCAGCAGCTTATCAGGGGAGGGCACTGAAGCTTTCTTT
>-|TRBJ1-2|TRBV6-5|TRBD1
CASSLDSTTGGYGYTF
TGTGCCAGCAGTTTGGATTCTACGACAGGGGGATATGGCTACACCTTC
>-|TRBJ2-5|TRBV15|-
CATRTATSGVWETQYF
TGTGCCACCAGGACCGCTACTAGTGGGGTTTGGGAGACCCAGTACTTC
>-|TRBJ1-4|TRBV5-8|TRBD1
CASSLHRGVSEKLFF
TGTGCCAGCAGCTTGCACAGGGGGGTTTCAGAAAAACTGTTTTTT
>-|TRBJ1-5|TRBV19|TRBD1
CASTYGDRERGPQHF
TGTGCCAGTACTTATGGCGACAGGGAGCGTGGGCCCCAGCATTTT
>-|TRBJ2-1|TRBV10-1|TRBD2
CASSGSSGRSQFF
TGCGCCAGCAGTGGGTCTAGCGGGAGGTCTCAGTTCTTC
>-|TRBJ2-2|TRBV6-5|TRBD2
CASSYSTSGSTGELFF
TGTGCCAGCAGTTACTCGACTAGCGGCAGCACCGGGGAGCTGTTTTTT
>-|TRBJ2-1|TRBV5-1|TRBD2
CASTPGGGYNEQFF
TGCGCCAGCACCCCGGGAGGGGGGTACAATGAGCAGTTCTTC
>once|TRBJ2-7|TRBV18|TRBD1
CASSGTGPTYEQYF
TGTGCCAGCTCCGGGACAGGGCCTACCTACGAGCAGTACTTC
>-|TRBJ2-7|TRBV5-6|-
CASSLGGFSYEQYF
TGTGCCAGCAGCTTGGGAGGATTCTCCTACGAGCAGTACTTC
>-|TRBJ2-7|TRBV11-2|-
CASSSQTYEQYF
TGTGCCAGCAGCTCCCAAACCTACGAGCAGTACTTC
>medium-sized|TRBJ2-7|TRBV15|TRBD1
CATSVLRDSSYEQYF
TGTGCCACCAGCGTGTTACGGGACAGCTCCTACGAGCAGTACTTC
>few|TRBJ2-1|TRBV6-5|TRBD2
CASSLTSGSINEQFF
TGTGCCAGCAGTTTGACTAGCGGGAGTATAAATGAGCAGTTCTTC